These 24 T cell receptor beta chains came from one sample sequenced in a study of CD8 T cells in ankylosing spondylitis. These receptors have no known antigen. Study outcomes and limitations: Made up of eight highly homologous variants, a TCR beta motif appeared characteristic of ankylosing spondylitis blood.

Using its own MiXCR run on the 5' RACE reads, TCRdb lists one record per CDR3 protein. Found here are 300,000 to 400,000 distinct CDR3 sequences, about 22% of them singletons; the top ten hold 16%. The sequenced sample was blood, either unsorted or a sorted T cell fraction (not recorded which). The receptor set was obtained from a male donor with ankylosing spondylitis.

J is TRBJ2-2 and V is TRBV29-1; TRBD2 matches 8 bases. CDR1 SQVTM and CDR2 ANQGSEA come from the germline V gene. The CDR3 extends over 14 amino acids. The CDR3 here is CSFIGGRRGGELFF. As DNA, the CDR3 is TGCAGTTTTATCGGCGGGAGGCGGGGCGGGGAGCTGTTTTTT.

The chain recombines TRBV5-1 with TRBJ2-5; 9 positions match TRBD2. The germline CDR1 and CDR2 sequences are SGHRS and YFSETQ. CDR3 length: 16 amino acids. V trimming: 2 bases; J trimming: 2 bases; junction bases outside the gene matches: 7. The DNA for the CDR3 is TGCGCCAGCAGCTTCATGGTAGCGGGGGAGCAAGAGACCCAGTACTTC. Amino acid sequence: CASSFMVAGEQETQYF.

This clonotype was seen a few times. The chain joins TRBV7-2 to TRBJ2-5; D may be TRBD1 (6 bases). Trimming removed 5 bases at V and 2 bases at J, with 12 bases between. CDR1 is SGHTA and CDR2 is FQGNSA in the germline V gene. The CDR3 length is 14 residues. Written as DNA, the CDR3 is TGTGCCAGCAGCGCCTATGGACAGCAAGAGACCCAGTACTTC. Translation: CASSAYGQQETQYF.

This clonotype occurred a few times. The rearrangement uses TRBV28 and TRBJ2-7; TRBD1 matches at 9 bases. Per the germline V gene, CDR1 is MDHEN and CDR2 is SYDVKM. This CDR3 spans 14 amino acids. V shed 4 bases, J shed 3 bases, and the junction held 4 bases outside the gene matches. The CDR3 region is CASSSTGQGYEQYF. The CDR3 nucleotides are TGTGCCAGCAGTTCAACGGGACAGGGCTACGAGCAGTACTTC. The full variable domain, completed using reference TRBV28 and TRBJ2-7, is DVKVTQSSRYLVKRTGEKVFLECVQDMDHENMFWYRQDPGLGLRLIYFSYDVKMKEKGDIPEGYSVSREKKERFSLILESASTNQTSMYLCASSSTGQGYEQYFGPGTRLTVT.

This clonotype appeared a few times. The chain carries TRBV7-6 and TRBJ2-4; D is possibly TRBD2 (5 bases). The CDR3 is 13 residues long. Germline V lookup: CDR1 SGHVS, CDR2 FNYEAQ. The ends were cut back, 4 bases at V and 6 bases at J, with 10 bases in the middle. This chain's CDR3 is CASSSRLSNIQYF. CDR3 coding DNA: TGTGCCAGCAGCTCCCGACTATCAAACATTCAGTACTTC.

In its sample, this clonotype was seen a few times. V is TRBV5-1 and J is TRBJ2-7, with 12 bases identical to TRBD2. The CDR3 length is 17 residues. Germline lookup yields CDR1 SGHRS and CDR2 YFSETQ. Germline trimming cut 0 bases from V and 3 bases from J; bases unmatched to any gene: 7. The CDR3 sequence: CASSLVASGRAIYEQYF. DNA of the CDR3: TGCGCCAGCAGCTTGGTGGCTAGCGGGAGGGCGATCTACGAGCAGTACTTC. Looking up the rest from reference TRBV5-1 and TRBJ2-7 gives the full variable domain: KAGVTQTPRYLIKTRGQQVTLSCSPISGHRSVSWYQQTPGQGLQFLFEYFSETQRNKGNFPGRFSGRQFSNSRSEMNVSTLELGDSALYLCASSLVASGRAIYEQYFGPGTRLTVT.

The J gene is TRBJ1-1, the V gene TRBV11-1; D is uncertain. V was trimmed by 7 bases and J by 1 base, leaving 10 bases between them. This CDR3 is 13 amino acids long. CDR1 and CDR2 from the germline V gene are SGHAT and FQDESV (reference sequence). The CDR3 region has the DNA TGTGCCAGCACCGAAGGACGGAACACTGAAGCTTTCTTT. It specifies CASTEGRNTEAFF.

The V gene is TRBV15, the J gene TRBJ2-7; D uncertain. This CDR3 has 14 amino acids. Germline lookup yields CDR1 LNHNV and CDR2 YYDKDF (reference sequence). The V end lost 0 bases, the J end lost 2 bases, and 8 bases lay between the germline ends. DNA of the CDR3: TGTGCCACCAGCAGAGACCGGGCACCCTACGAGCAGTACTTC. Protein product: CATSRDRAPYEQYF.

This clonotype was counted only a few times. The chain has TRBV5-1 and TRBJ2-1; the match to TRBD2 covers 8 bases. The CDR3 has 14 amino acids. V trimming: 0 bases; J trimming: 13 bases; junction bases outside the gene matches: 9. Germline lookup yields CDR1 SGHRS and CDR2 YFSETQ. CDR3 in amino acids: CASSLGVAGRDQFF. The CDR3 DNA follows: TGCGCCAGCAGCTTGGGGGTAGCGGGAAGAGATCAGTTCTTC.

This clonotype has more than one count but fewer than ten. The CDR3 loop is CASRQSGRALNEQFF. The CDR3 DNA sequence: TGTGCCAGCAGACAATCCGGGAGGGCCTTAAATGAGCAGTTCTTC. The chain has TRBV2 and TRBJ2-1, with 8 bases identical to TRBD2. The CDR3 extends over 15 amino acids. Trimming at V came to 6 bases and at J to 7 bases, leaving 11 bases not matched to a gene. Germline V CDR1 and CDR2: SNHLY, FYNNEI. The full variable domain, completed using reference TRBV2 and TRBJ2-1, is EPEVTQTPSHQVTQMGQEVILRCVPISNHLYFYWYRQILGQKVEFLVSFYNNEISEKSEIFDDQFSVERPDGSNFTLKIRSTKLEDSAMYFCASRQSGRALNEQFFGPGTRLTVL.

This clonotype was counted a few times. This chain connects TRBV6-2 or TRBV6-3 to TRBJ2-1; 7 positions agree with TRBD2. Germline CDR1 reads MNHEY; CDR2 reads SVGEGT. This CDR3 contains 15 residues. Losses at the gene ends were 8 bases for V and 0 bases for J; bases not matched to a gene: 7. As DNA, the CDR3 is TGTGCCAGCGGCATAGCGGGCCTCTCCTACAATGAGCAGTTCTTC. This gives the protein CASGIAGLSYNEQFF.

The CDR3 is CASSLLAGGIEQFF. CDR3 bases: TGTGCCAGCAGTTTGCTAGCGGGAGGGATTGAGCAGTTCTTC. V gene TRBV28 combines with J gene TRBJ2-1; 12 bases match TRBD2. The CDR3 is made up of 14 amino acids. The germline CDR1 and CDR2 sequences are MDHEN and SYDVKM. With 3 bases clipped from V and 9 bases from J, the junction kept 3 bases outside the gene matches.

J is TRBJ2-7 and V is TRBV30, with D perhaps TRBD1 (6 bases). CDR1 and CDR2 (germline): GTSNPN, SVGIG (reference sequence). The CDR3 covers 10 residues. CDR3 sequence (DNA): TGTGCAGGGGGTCTCTACGAGCAGTACTTC. This encodes CAGGLYEQYF.

The CDR3 bases are TGTGCCACCAGTGATTTTGGCAGTAGGAGAGGCTACACCTTC. Protein product: CATSDFGSRRGYTF. The chain combines TRBV24-1 with TRBJ1-2; D is undetermined. The CDR3 runs to 14 residues. Trimming took off 1 base at V and 8 bases at J, with 13 bases between the two ends. CDR1 is KGHDR, CDR2 SFDVKD, per germline.

The chain recombines TRBV11-2 with TRBJ2-1; the match to TRBD1 covers 7 bases. The CDR3 is made up of 11 amino acids. With 4 bases clipped from V and 12 bases from J, the junction kept 3 bases outside the gene matches. CDR1 SGHAT and CDR2 FQNNGV come from the germline V gene. The CDR3 region is CASSSWTGQFF. The CDR3 nucleotides are TGTGCCAGCAGCTCTTGGACAGGGCAGTTCTTC.

The CDR3 protein is CSGRREQGFNTQYF. The CDR3 DNA follows: TGCAGTGGTCGGCGGGAGCAGGGCTTTAATACGCAGTATTTT. The gene calls are TRBV20-1 and TRBJ2-3, with 7 bases lining up with TRBD2. Losses at the gene ends were 7 bases for V and 7 bases for J; bases not matched to a gene: 14. CDR1 and CDR2 (germline): DFQATT, SNEGSKA (reference sequence). This CDR3 spans 14 amino acids.

The CDR3 coding sequence is TGTGCCAGCAGCCTTAGCGGGACAAATTCGAACACCGGGGAGCTGTTTTTT. Translating it yields CASSLSGTNSNTGELFF. The genes are TRBV7-2 and TRBJ2-2, with 8 bases identical to TRBD2. From germline, CDR1 is SGHTA and CDR2 FQGNSA. The CDR3 is made up of 17 amino acids. V lost 5 bases and J lost 0; bases outside the gene matches: 8.

J is TRBJ1-4 and V is TRBV20-1; weak D call: TRBD1 (6 bases). Germline loops: CDR1 DFQATT, CDR2 SNEGSKA (reference sequence). Trimming stripped 2 bases from V and 8 bases from J, with 12 bases between. The CDR3 runs 13 residues. For the CDR3, the DNA is TGCAGTGCTAGACCAACAGGGATAGAAAAACTGTTTTTT. Protein: CSARPTGIEKLFF.

This sequence joins TRBV6-1 and TRBJ1-2, with TRBD1 matching 7 bases. This CDR3 contains 15 residues. With 1 base clipped from V and 3 bases from J, the junction kept 5 bases outside the gene matches. The germline V gene encodes CDR1 MNHNS and CDR2 SASEGT. The CDR3 is CASSEVPGGDYGYTF. CDR3 sequence (DNA): TGTGCCAGCAGTGAAGTACCAGGGGGGGACTATGGCTACACCTTC.

V gene TRBV3-1 combines with J gene TRBJ2-1; 8 bases line up with TRBD2. The germline V gene has CDR1 LGHDT and CDR2 YNNKEL (reference sequence). The CDR3 is 13 amino acids. V trimming: 6 bases; J trimming: 9 bases; junction bases outside the gene matches: 7. This CDR3 is CASRSGSVGEQFF. CDR3 nucleotide sequence: TGTGCCAGCAGGAGCGGGAGCGTGGGTGAGCAGTTCTTC.

This clonotype came up many times. The V gene is TRBV12-3 or TRBV12-4, the J gene TRBJ2-1; 16 nucleotides line up with TRBD2. This CDR3 contains 20 residues. The junction had 9 bases not matched to a gene; V was cut back by 2 bases and J by 2 bases. The CDR3 nucleotides read TGTGCCAGCAGTTTAATGCCGGGACTAGCGGGAGGGCGGACCTACAATGAGCAGTTCTTC. It translates to CASSLMPGLAGGRTYNEQFF.

CDR3 bases: TGTGCCAGCAGTTTTAGGGGGACCTACGAGCAGTACTTC. It is translated as CASSFRGTYEQYF. The chain recombines TRBV12-3 or TRBV12-4 with TRBJ2-7, with a tentative D call TRBD1 (6 bases). V lost 3 bases, J lost 2 bases, and 8 bases lay in between. The CDR3 has 13 amino acids.

This clonotype was observed many times. The chain employs TRBV5-1 and TRBJ2-1; 8 bases align to TRBD2. V lost 3 bases to trimming and J lost 4 bases; unmatched junction nucleotides: 12. The CDR3 is 17 amino acids. Germline V lookup: CDR1 SGHRS, CDR2 YFSETQ. The DNA of the CDR3 is TGCGCCAGCAGCTGGAGCCCACTAGCGGCCACTTACAATGAGCAGTTCTTC. Translated: CASSWSPLAATYNEQFF. Full variable domain (remainder filled in from reference TRBV5-1 and TRBJ2-1): KAGVTQTPRYLIKTRGQQVTLSCSPISGHRSVSWYQQTPGQGLQFLFEYFSETQRNKGNFPGRFSGRQFSNSRSEMNVSTLELGDSALYLCASSWSPLAATYNEQFFGPGTRLTVL.

The rearrangement links TRBV6-5 to TRBJ2-3; D gene uncertain. CDR3 length: 15 residues. Germline CDR1 and CDR2: MNHEY and SVGAGI. The germline V and J ends were trimmed by 2 bases and 4 bases, with 13 bases remaining between them. The CDR3 spells CASSYARVGSDTQYF. In DNA form, the CDR3 reads TGTGCCAGCAGTTACGCTAGGGTAGGCTCAGATACGCAGTATTTT.